The 2 T cell receptor beta chains in this list originate from one sample, sequenced in a study of blood T cell repertoires in COVID-19. The table came from immunoSEQ multiplex PCR; TCRdb's copy has only in-frame clones and leaves some out. Of about 190,000 clones in the sample, around 85% are singletons; the top ten hold approximately 1%. Sequencing was done on a sample of peripheral blood. The receptors shown here come from a man younger than 45 with acute or convalescent COVID-19.

The rearrangement links TRBV11-2 to TRBJ1-1; D is unclear. This CDR3 region has 16 residues. The ends were cut back, 5 bases at V and 3 bases at J, with 19 bases in the middle. Germline CDR1 SGHAT, CDR2 FQNNGV. The CDR3 coding sequence is TGTGCCAGCAGCCCGTCTGAGACGACCCGGGACACTGAAGCTTTCTTT. Its translation: CASSPSETTRDTEAFF.

V is TRBV18 and J is TRBJ1-1; a weak D match, TRBD1 (5 bases). There are 15 residues in the CDR3. The germline CDR1 and CDR2 sequences are KGHSH and LQKENI. The V end lost 3 bases, the J end lost 2 bases, and 13 bases lay between the germline ends. CDR3 DNA: TGTGCCAGCTCACCCAGGGCAGCACAAAACACTGAAGCTTTCTTT. As protein: CASSPRAAQNTEAFF.